This TCR beta chain was observed in a study of T cells after yellow fever vaccination. V lost 1 base and J 10 bases, leaving 14 bases between the germline ends. CDR3 size: 14 residues. CDR1 is LNHNV, CDR2 YYDKDF, per germline (reference sequence). This clonotype showed up many times. Each CDR3 protein gets one entry after TCRdb re-called the 5' RACE reads with MiXCR. The table lists about 360,000 distinct CDR3 sequences, about 6% of them singletons. The chain recombines TRBV15 with TRBJ2-1, with a possible D match to TRBD1 (5 bases). The starting material was PBMCs, obtained 5 days after the yellow fever booster vaccination. This sequence originates from a man aged 30 to 45 who received the YFV17D yellow fever vaccine. The CDR3 nucleotides read TGTGCCACCAGCAGAGTAGGGGCGTTGGGGGAGCAGTTCTTC. Residues: CATSRVGALGEQFF.